The sequence of this TCR beta chain was determined in a study of blood T cell repertoires in COVID-19. Study details: Both acute and convalescent COVID-19 samples were obtained from the United States, Italy and Spain. The analysed material was cDNA or gDNA that came from T cells, B-cell-depleted T cells, or PBMCs.

In the original analysis: Using reference gene primer amplification, nucleated cell counts were estimated. Method: immunoSEQ multiplex PCR; TCRdb's copy keeps in-frame clones and lacks some. V and J calls and clone size are as listed in that table; D and trimming were resolved from the DNA. The sample consists of about 250,000 clones, around nine tenths of them appearing once. Germline assignment: CDR1 SGHDN and CDR2 FVKESK. The CDR3 extends over 13 amino acids. The V and J ends lost 1 base and 11 bases respectively, with 14 bases between them. The chain carries TRBV14 and TRBJ1-1, with D unresolved. This sequence originates from a woman aged 55-70 years who had recovered from COVID-19. Sequenced sample: peripheral blood. The CDR3 DNA sequence: TGTGCCAGCAGCCAAGTCGCCTCATCCGGGGCTTTCTTT. Translated: CASSQVASSGAFF.